This T cell receptor beta chain was observed in a study of blood T cell repertoires in COVID-19. Method: immunoSEQ multiplex PCR; TCRdb's copy keeps in-frame clones and lacks some. Found here are tens of thousands of clones, more than 75% of them singletons; the top ten hold over 20%. The CDR3 is 16 amino acids. Trimming removed 2 bases from V and 3 bases from J; junction bases left unmatched: 8. Germline CDR1 is SGDLS and CDR2 is YYNGEE. The sequence came from a man aged 50-60 years with active or convalescent COVID-19. The gene calls are TRBV9 and TRBJ2-1; 7 nucleotides agree with TRBD2. Material: peripheral blood. CDR3 sequence (DNA): TGTGCCAGCAGCGTTGCCGTGGGCGGGGGCTACAATGAGCAGTTCTTC. It encodes CASSVAVGGGYNEQFF.